This T cell receptor beta chain was captured in a study of monozygotic twins with inflammatory bowel disease. Findings of the study overall: Background noise in patient repertoires may stem from differing immunosuppressive treatments.

In eight separate reactions per sample, cDNA was generated. Each UMI, carrying a 6-nucleotide sample barcode, came from template switching. TCRdb reanalyzed the 5' RACE reads, giving one entry per CDR3 protein sequence and no DNA. The clone table shows about 170,000 distinct CDR3 sequences, with the ten largest holding more than 2.5%. The length of the CDR3 is 15 residues. Germline-derived CDR1 and CDR2 are MDHEN and SYDVKM. Comments on this clonotype: The target antigen is unknown.

Sequenced sample: blood. The TCR sequence derives from a human donor with ulcerative colitis or Crohn's disease, or a healthy co-twin of an affected twin (not recorded which). The chain recombines TRBV28 with TRBJ1-1; TCRdb calls TRBD1, which cannot be checked without DNA. The CDR3 sequence: CASSLLSGANTEAFF.